Listed here are 8 T cell receptor beta chains from one sample, sequenced in a study of blood T cells in healthy people across ages. Using a J-beta primer mix together with a sample-barcoded 5' primer, a second PCR was run for roughly 6 to 12 cycles. A single record per CDR3 protein comes from TCRdb applying MiXCR to the 5' RACE reads. The data show 870,000 or so distinct CDR3 sequences, 25% to 30% seen once. Sequenced material: blood. All receptors derive from a woman aged 80 or over in good health.

The V call is TRBV11-2, the J call TRBJ2-4, with TRBD1 matching over 7 bases. The J call may be mistaken, given a closer DNA end match to TRBJ2-5. Germline CDR1 SGHAT, CDR2 FQNNGV. There are 15 residues in the CDR3. CDR3 in DNA: TGTGCCAGCAGCTTAACAGGACAGGACCAAGAGACCCAGTACTTC. This codes for CASSLTGQDQETQYF.

This clonotype was recorded at least ten times. The V and J genes are TRBV24-1 and TRBJ2-3, with no clear D. The germline V gene has CDR1 KGHDR and CDR2 SFDVKD. V lost 2 bases to trimming and J lost 7 bases, with 9 bases between them. This CDR3 is 13 amino acids long. The CDR3: CATSDSLGNTQYF. In DNA form, the CDR3 reads TGTGCCACCAGTGATTCACTGGGCAATACGCAGTATTTT.

This chain joins TRBV6-5 and TRBJ1-3; 8 bases are shared with TRBD1. Trimming removed 2 bases from V and 0 bases from J; junction bases left unmatched: 0. Germline V gene data show CDR1 as MNHEY and CDR2 as SVGAGI. This CDR3 has 15 amino acids. The CDR3: CASSYDRGSGNTIYF. Written as DNA, the CDR3 is TGTGCCAGCAGTTACGACAGGGGCTCTGGAAACACCATATATTTT.

This chain uses TRBV12-3 or TRBV12-4 with TRBJ2-5; weak D call: TRBD2 (7 bases). V dropped 0 bases and J dropped 9 bases, with 14 bases sitting between them. CDR3 length: 14 amino acids. DNA for the CDR3: TGTGCCAGCAGTTTAGCGGGGGGGGCCAAGGCCCAGTACTTC. Translating it yields CASSLAGGAKAQYF.

Of note for this clonotype: This could be a read error, since a much larger clone is one nucleotide away. The chain employs TRBV6-2 or TRBV6-3 and TRBJ2-1; 8 bases line up with TRBD2. Germline V lookup: CDR1 MNHEY, CDR2 SVGEGT. V shed 5 bases, J shed 15 bases, and the junction held 18 bases outside the gene matches. The CDR3 spans 15 residues. In DNA, the CDR3 is TGTGCCAGCAGTGACCTAGCGGGCCACATGGCTAGGGGGTTCTTC. Translating gives CASSDLAGHMARGFF.

Many counts were recorded for this clonotype. The chain combines TRBV2 with TRBJ2-7, with D possibly TRBD1 on 6 matching bases. From germline, CDR1 is SNHLY and CDR2 FYNNEI. V shed 7 bases and J shed 5 bases, with 18 bases lying between them. The CDR3 loop spans 14 amino acids. The CDR3 region is CASKRDNMRDEQYF. The CDR3 bases are TGTGCCAGCAAGAGGGACAATATGAGGGACGAGCAGTACTTC. Supplemented by reference TRBV2 and TRBJ2-7, the full variable domain reads EPEVTQTPSHQVTQMGQEVILRCVPISNHLYFYWYRQILGQKVEFLVSFYNNEISEKSEIFDDQFSVERPDGSNFTLKIRSTKLEDSAMYFCASKRDNMRDEQYFGPGTRLTVT.

About this clonotype: The CDR3 does not close with the conserved phenylalanine or tryptophan, likely indicating a read error. The chain uses TRBV20-1 and TRBJ1-1, with D unclear. The germline V and J ends were trimmed by 5 bases and 0 bases, with 4 bases remaining between them. The CDR3 contains 11 residues. The germline gives CDR1 DFQATT, CDR2 SNEGSKA (reference sequence). The CDR3 nucleotides read TGCAGTGCTCCAGTGAACACTGAAGCTTTCTTG. Protein product: CSAPVNTEAFL.

The V and J genes are TRBV5-5 and TRBJ2-4; possible D gene TRBD2, 6 bases. The DNA end is a closer match to TRBJ2-7, so the J assignment may be wrong. This CDR3 contains 15 residues. Per germline, CDR1 SGHKS and CDR2 YYEKEE (reference sequence). The CDR3 reads CASSSGGTHSYEQYF. The CDR3 bases are TGTGCCAGCAGCTCGGGCGGGACCCATAGCTACGAGCAGTACTTC.